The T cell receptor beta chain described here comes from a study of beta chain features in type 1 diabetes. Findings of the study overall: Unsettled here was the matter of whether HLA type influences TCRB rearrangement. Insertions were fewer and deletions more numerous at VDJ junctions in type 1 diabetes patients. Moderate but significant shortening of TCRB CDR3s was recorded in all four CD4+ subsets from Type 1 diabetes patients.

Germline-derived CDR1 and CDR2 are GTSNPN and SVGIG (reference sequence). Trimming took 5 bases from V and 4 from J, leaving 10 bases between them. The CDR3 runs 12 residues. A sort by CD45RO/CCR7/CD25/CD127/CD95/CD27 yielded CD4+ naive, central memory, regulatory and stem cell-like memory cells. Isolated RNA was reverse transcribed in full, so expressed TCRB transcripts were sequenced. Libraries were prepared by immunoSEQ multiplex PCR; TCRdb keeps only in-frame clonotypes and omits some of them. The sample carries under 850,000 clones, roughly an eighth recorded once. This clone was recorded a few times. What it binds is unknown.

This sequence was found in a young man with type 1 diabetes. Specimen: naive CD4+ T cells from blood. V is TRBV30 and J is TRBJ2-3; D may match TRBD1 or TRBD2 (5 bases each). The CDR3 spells CAWAMGADTQYF. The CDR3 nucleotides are TGTGCCTGGGCCATGGGGGCAGATACGCAGTATTTT.